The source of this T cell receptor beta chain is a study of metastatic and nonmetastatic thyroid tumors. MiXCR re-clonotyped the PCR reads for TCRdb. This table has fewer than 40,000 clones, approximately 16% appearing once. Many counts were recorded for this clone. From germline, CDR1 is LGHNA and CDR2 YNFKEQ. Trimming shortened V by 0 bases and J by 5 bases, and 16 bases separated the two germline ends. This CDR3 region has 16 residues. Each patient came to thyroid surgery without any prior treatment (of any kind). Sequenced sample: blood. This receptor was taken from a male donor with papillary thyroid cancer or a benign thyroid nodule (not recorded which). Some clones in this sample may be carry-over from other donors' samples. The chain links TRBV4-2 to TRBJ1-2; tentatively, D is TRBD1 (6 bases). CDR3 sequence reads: CASSQEGTPLGYGYTF. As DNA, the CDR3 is TGTGCCAGCAGCCAAGAAGGGACACCCCTTGGGTATGGCTACACCTTC.